The 18 T cell receptor beta chains below were found in one sample sequenced in a study of blood T cell repertoires in COVID-19. Libraries were prepared by immunoSEQ multiplex PCR; TCRdb keeps only in-frame clonotypes and omits some of them. Of roughly 150,000 clones listed, 80% to 90% are singletons. The sample was peripheral blood. Source of these receptors: a woman older than 75 with acute or convalescent COVID-19.

V is TRBV4-3 and J is TRBJ2-5; 9 bases match TRBD1. The germline V gene encodes CDR1 LGHNA and CDR2 YSLEER. The CDR3 runs 16 residues. V was pared by 1 base and J by 5 bases, with 8 bases of the junction left unmatched. Here the CDR3 reads CASSQGVQGARETQYF. The CDR3 nucleotides are TGCGCCAGCAGCCAAGGGGTACAGGGGGCCAGGGAGACCCAGTACTTC.

V gene TRBV5-4 combines with J gene TRBJ2-1, with D unresolved. V dropped 0 bases and J dropped 4 bases, with 8 bases sitting between them. Germline V gene lookup returns CDR1 SGHNT and CDR2 YYREEE (reference sequence). The CDR3 extends over 14 amino acids. This CDR3 is CASSLAAVYNEQFF. For the CDR3, the DNA is TGTGCCAGCAGCTTGGCCGCGGTTTACAATGAGCAGTTCTTC. Drawing the rest from reference TRBV5-4 and TRBJ2-1, the complete variable domain is ETGVTQSPTHLIKTRGQQVTLRCSSQSGHNTVSWYQQALGQGPQFIFQYYREEENGRGNFPPRFSGLQFPNYSSELNVNALELDDSALYLCASSLAAVYNEQFFGPGTRLTVL.

This clone was seen a single time. V usage is TRBV5-1 and J usage is TRBJ1-2; perhaps TRBD1 as D (5 bases). CDR1 and CDR2 (germline): SGHRS, YFSETQ. The CDR3 has 14 residues. With 4 bases removed from V and 4 bases from J, the gap between germline ends came to 14 bases. CDR3 protein: CASSGGDGFYGYTF. The CDR3 region has the DNA TGCGCCAGCAGCGGGGGGGACGGATTCTATGGCTACACCTTC.

This clone was picked up one time. The rearrangement joins TRBV2 to TRBJ1-1, with D perhaps matching TRBD1 (6 bases). Per the germline V gene, CDR1 is SNHLY and CDR2 is FYNNEI. This CDR3 has 13 amino acids. Trimming pared 7 bases from V and 1 base from J, leaving 10 bases between. CDR3 in amino acids: CASNPDRNTEAFF. The CDR3 DNA reads as TGTGCCAGCAACCCGGACAGGAACACTGAAGCTTTCTTT.

The rearrangement joins TRBV15 to TRBJ1-3; no clear D gene. This CDR3 contains 15 residues. Germline V lookup: CDR1 LNHNV, CDR2 YYDKDF (reference sequence). V shed 6 bases and J shed 1 base, with 13 bases lying between them. CDR3 in amino acids: CATSRGGSSGNTIYF. The CDR3 nucleotides are TGTGCCACCAGTCGGGGTGGGAGTTCTGGAAACACCATATATTTT.

The rearrangement uses TRBV27 and TRBJ2-3; the match to TRBD2 covers 12 bases. Germline trimming cut 7 bases from V and 1 base from J; bases unmatched to any gene: 15. CDR3 length: 19 amino acids. Per the germline V gene, CDR1 is MNHEY and CDR2 is SMNVEV (reference sequence). The CDR3 is CASTTRTSGDRAGTDTQYF. The DNA of the CDR3 is TGTGCCAGCACCACTCGGACTAGCGGGGACCGGGCAGGCACAGATACGCAGTATTTT.

This clone was detected a few times. J is TRBJ1-2 and V is TRBV7-9; tentatively, D is TRBD1 (6 bases). This CDR3 is 14 amino acids long. Germline V gives CDR1 SEHNR, CDR2 FQNEAQ (reference sequence). Between the trimmed V and J ends, which lost 2 bases and 8 bases, there was a span of 15 bases. CDR3 in DNA: TGTGCCAGCAGCTTAATACAGGGTTCCGCAGGCTACACCTTC. Protein sequence: CASSLIQGSAGYTF.

The chain has TRBV6-5 and TRBJ1-1, with D hard to call. The CDR3 is 13 residues long. Per the germline V gene, CDR1 is MNHEY and CDR2 is SVGAGI. Trimming stripped 7 bases from V and 4 bases from J, with 13 bases between. The CDR3 reads CASNVIPSTEAFF. CDR3 sequence (DNA): TGTGCCAGCAACGTGATACCTAGCACTGAAGCTTTCTTT.

The rearrangement links TRBV5-1 to TRBJ2-4, with 7 nucleotides matching TRBD1. The CDR3 consists of 15 residues. Trimming cost V 0 bases and J 3 bases; bases outside gene matches: 3. From germline, CDR1 is SGHRS and CDR2 YFSETQ. The CDR3 coding sequence is TGCGCCAGCAGCTTGGGACAGGGCAACAAAAACATTCAGTACTTC. This codes for CASSLGQGNKNIQYF.

The chain links TRBV11-2 to TRBJ2-5; 12 nucleotides agree with TRBD2. Germline V gene sequence: CDR1 SGHAT, CDR2 FQNNGV. This CDR3 is built from 19 residues. V trimming: 2 bases; J trimming: 4 bases; junction bases outside the gene matches: 14. The CDR3 spells CASSLRSGTSGLERETQYF. In nucleotides, the CDR3 is TGTGCCAGCAGCTTACGATCCGGGACTAGCGGGCTTGAAAGAGAGACCCAGTACTTC. Drawing the rest from reference TRBV11-2 and TRBJ2-5, the complete variable domain is EAGVAQSPRYKIIEKRQSVAFWCNPISGHATLYWYQQILGQGPKLLIQFQNNGVVDDSQLPKDRFSAERLKGVDSTLKIQPAKLEDSAVYLCASSLRSGTSGLERETQYFGPGTRLLVL.

This clone was seen only a few times. The gene calls are TRBV18 and TRBJ1-2, with 7 bases fitting TRBD1. Looked up from germline, CDR1 is KGHSH and CDR2 is LQKENI. The CDR3 loop spans 16 amino acids. V was clipped by 0 bases and J by 5 bases; unmatched bases: 9. The CDR3 reads CASSPPGRGLNYGYTF. The CDR3 region has the DNA TGTGCCAGCTCACCACCCGGGAGGGGGCTTAATTATGGCTACACCTTC.

The chain recombines TRBV19 with TRBJ1-6; 11 bases match TRBD1. Germline CDR1 reads LNHDA; CDR2 reads SQIVND (reference sequence). Trimming cost V 5 bases and J 9 bases; bases outside gene matches: 6. The CDR3 extends over 15 amino acids. The CDR3: CASSVTGTGGSPLHF. The DNA for the CDR3 is TGTGCCAGTAGTGTTACCGGGACAGGGGGTTCACCCCTCCACTTT.

V usage is TRBV7-9 and J usage is TRBJ1-1; D is unclear. Germline CDR1 SEHNR, CDR2 FQNEAQ (reference sequence). Between the trimmed V and J ends, which lost 2 bases and 1 base, there was a span of 8 bases. This CDR3 is 14 amino acids long. The CDR3 DNA sequence: TGTGCCAGCAGCTTATTTCGAGGGAACACTGAAGCTTTCTTT. The encoded protein is CASSLFRGNTEAFF.

This clone has a handful of counts. The chain combines TRBV3-1 (or the pseudogene TRBV3-2) with TRBJ1-2; D is unclear. With 3 bases removed from V and 8 bases from J, the gap between germline ends came to 16 bases. This CDR3 is 14 amino acids long. Germline V gives CDR1 LGHDT, CDR2 YNNKEL (reference sequence). In DNA, the CDR3 is TGTGCCAGCAGCCAGGAATGGAGGGATCAGGGCTACACCTTC. Translating it yields CASSQEWRDQGYTF.

The genes are TRBV6-5 and TRBJ1-1, with TRBD1 identical over 7 bases. Germline V gene lookup returns CDR1 MNHEY and CDR2 SVGAGI. The V gene end was trimmed by 0 bases and the J gene end by 4 bases; junction bases not matched to a gene: 5. The CDR3 spans 15 residues. The CDR3 is CASSYSNRGVTEAFF. The CDR3 DNA reads TGTGCCAGCAGTTACTCCAACAGGGGCGTCACTGAAGCTTTCTTT.

The V call is TRBV3-1 (or the pseudogene TRBV3-2), the J call TRBJ2-5, with 10 bases identical to TRBD2. Trimming at V came to 6 bases and at J to 5 bases, leaving 6 bases not matched to a gene. In germline, CDR1 is LGHDT, CDR2 YNNKEL (reference sequence). CDR3 length: 14 residues. The CDR3 loop reads CASSNIAGGETQYF. The CDR3 coding sequence is TGTGCCAGCAGTAACATAGCGGGGGGTGAGACCCAGTACTTC.

The chain has TRBV28 and TRBJ1-3; D gene uncertain. V dropped 2 bases and J dropped 2 bases, with 16 bases sitting between them. From germline, CDR1 is MDHEN and CDR2 SYDVKM. This CDR3 contains 17 residues. CDR3 bases: TGTGCCAGCAGTTTAGGCCCACACGGGAATCCTGGAAACACCATATATTTT. It is translated as CASSLGPHGNPGNTIYF.

This chain joins TRBV1 and TRBJ1-1; TRBD1, the table's D call, was not compared with the DNA. TRBV1 is annotated as a pseudogene. The CDR3 extends over 13 amino acids. CDR3 nucleotide sequence: TGCACCAGCAGCCAAGAGGACAGGGGTGAAGCTTTCTTT. The encoded protein is CTSSQEDRGEAFF.